These 2 T cell receptor beta chains share one sample of origin, sequenced in a study of shared clonotypes between healthy human individuals. Measured with immunoSEQ multiplex PCR; TCRdb has only the in-frame clones, and not every one. The sample contains 450,000 or so clones, more than 70% of which appear only once. The sequenced material came from PBMCs. The receptors derive from a woman between 40 and 50 years old in good health. Some clones in this sample may be carry-over from other donors' samples.

This chain connects TRBV28 to TRBJ1-1; no clear D. This CDR3 is 11 amino acids long. Trimming stripped 1 base from V and 7 bases from J, with 4 bases between. The germline gives CDR1 MDHEN, CDR2 SYDVKM. CDR3: CASSLFLEAFF. The DNA of the CDR3 is TGTGCCAGCAGTTTATTCCTTGAAGCTTTCTTT.

In nucleotides, the CDR3 is TGTGCCAGCAGTGACTCGCAGGGGTATGGCTACACCTTC. This translates into CASSDSQGYGYTF. The chain combines TRBV6-4 with TRBJ1-2; perhaps TRBD1 as D (6 bases). The CDR3 covers 13 residues. V lost 0 bases and J 5 bases, leaving 7 bases between the germline ends. Germline CDR1 and CDR2: MRHNA and SNTAGT.